This T cell receptor (beta chain) is drawn from a study of cytomegalovirus exposure and HLA in healthy donors. The ends were cut back, 2 bases at V and 3 bases at J, with 9 bases in the middle. CDR1 and CDR2 from the germline V gene are SGDLS and YYNGEE. This CDR3 comprises 13 residues. PCR amplification relied on 60 Vbeta primers (plus 13 Jbeta primers). Profiling relied on immunoSEQ multiplex PCR, and the TCRdb table lists in-frame clones only, not all of them. Of fewer than 250,000 clones listed, approximately 82% are singletons. This rearrangement joins TRBV9 to TRBJ2-7, with no clear D. The material sequenced was PBMCs. The receptor was isolated from a male donor in good health and CMV-seronegative. The CDR3 DNA reads as TGTGCCAGCAGCGTCATCCCAGGCTACGAGCAGTACTTC. Translation gives CASSVIPGYEQYF.